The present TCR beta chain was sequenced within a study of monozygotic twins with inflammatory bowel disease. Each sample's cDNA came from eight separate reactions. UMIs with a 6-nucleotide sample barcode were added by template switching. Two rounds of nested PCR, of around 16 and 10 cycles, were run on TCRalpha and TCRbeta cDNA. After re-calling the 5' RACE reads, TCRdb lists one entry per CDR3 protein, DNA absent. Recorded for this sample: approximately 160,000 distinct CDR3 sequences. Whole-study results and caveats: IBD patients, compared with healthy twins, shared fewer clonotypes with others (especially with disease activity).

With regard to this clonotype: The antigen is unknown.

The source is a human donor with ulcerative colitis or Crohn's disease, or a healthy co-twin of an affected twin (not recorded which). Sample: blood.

This CDR3 is CSARGLSGGINEQFF. The chain links TRBV20-1 to TRBJ2-1; without DNA, the TCRdb call of TRBD2 cannot be checked. CDR1 is DFQATT and CDR2 is SNEGSKA in the germline V gene (reference sequence). The length of the CDR3 is 15 residues.